The TCR beta chain under discussion was sequenced for a study of blood T cell repertoires in COVID-19. Whole-study context: Whether acute or convalescent, the COVID-19 samples came from the United States, Italy and Spain. In each case, the material was cDNA or gDNA derived from T cells, B-cell-depleted T cells, or PBMCs.

Original handling: Reference gene primer amplification in the assay estimated nucleated cell counts. Generated by immunoSEQ multiplex PCR, the TCRdb table keeps only in-frame clones and is missing some. The V and J calls and clone size are taken from that table; D and trimming were inferred from the DNA. The sample holds around 100,000 clones, roughly 90% seen once. CDR3 length: 14 residues. Between the trimmed V and J ends, which lost 7 bases and 5 bases, there was a span of 14 bases. Looked up from germline, CDR1 is SNHLY and CDR2 is FYNNEI. The rearrangement joins TRBV2 to TRBJ1-4, with a weak D call TRBD1 (6 bases). The TCR originated in a woman aged 60-75 years with acute or convalescent COVID-19. The specimen was peripheral blood. Here the CDR3 reads CASTSKGGNEKLFF. Here the CDR3 DNA reads TGTGCCAGCACCAGTAAGGGGGGGAATGAAAAACTGTTTTTT.